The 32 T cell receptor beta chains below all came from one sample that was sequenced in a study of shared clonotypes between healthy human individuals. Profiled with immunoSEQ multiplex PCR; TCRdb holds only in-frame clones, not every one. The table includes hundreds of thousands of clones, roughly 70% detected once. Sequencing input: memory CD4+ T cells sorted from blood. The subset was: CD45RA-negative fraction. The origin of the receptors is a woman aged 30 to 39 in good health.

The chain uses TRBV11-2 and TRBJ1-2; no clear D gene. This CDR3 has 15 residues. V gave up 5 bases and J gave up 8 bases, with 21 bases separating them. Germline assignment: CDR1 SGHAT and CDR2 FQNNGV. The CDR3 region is CASSPSASPTRGYTF. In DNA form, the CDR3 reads TGTGCCAGCAGCCCCAGTGCGAGCCCAACGCGCGGCTACACCTTC.

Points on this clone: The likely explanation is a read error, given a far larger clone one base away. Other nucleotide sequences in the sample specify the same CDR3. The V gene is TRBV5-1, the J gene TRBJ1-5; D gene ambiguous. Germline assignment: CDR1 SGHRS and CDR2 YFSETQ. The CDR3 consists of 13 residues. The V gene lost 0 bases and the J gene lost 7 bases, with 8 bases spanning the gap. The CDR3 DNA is TGCGCCAGCAGCTTGGAAGGCGGGCAGCCCCAGCATTTT. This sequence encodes CASSLEGGQPQHF.

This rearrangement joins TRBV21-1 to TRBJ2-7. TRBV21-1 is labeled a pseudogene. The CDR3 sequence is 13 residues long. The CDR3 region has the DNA TGTGCCAGCAGCTCCGGTAGGACCTACGAGCAGTACTTC. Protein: CASSSGRTYEQYF.

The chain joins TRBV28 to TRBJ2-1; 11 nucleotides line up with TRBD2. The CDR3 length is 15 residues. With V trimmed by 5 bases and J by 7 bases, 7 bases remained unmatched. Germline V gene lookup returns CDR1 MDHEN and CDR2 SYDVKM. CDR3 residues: CASSQRLAGKNEQFF. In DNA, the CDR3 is TGTGCCAGCAGTCAAAGACTAGCGGGAAAAAATGAGCAGTTCTTC.

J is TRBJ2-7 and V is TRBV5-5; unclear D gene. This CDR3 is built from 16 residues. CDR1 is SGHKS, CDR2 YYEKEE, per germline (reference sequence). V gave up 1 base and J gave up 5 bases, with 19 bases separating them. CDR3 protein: CASSLITARRLNEQYF. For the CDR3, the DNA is TGTGCCAGCAGCTTGATTACGGCCAGAAGGCTGAACGAGCAGTACTTC. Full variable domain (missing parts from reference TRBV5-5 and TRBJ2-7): DAGVTQSPTHLIKTRGQQVTLRCSPISGHKSVSWYQQVLGQGPQFIFQYYEKEERGRGNFPDRFSARQFPNYSSELNVNALLLGDSALYLCASSLITARRLNEQYFGPGTRLTVT.

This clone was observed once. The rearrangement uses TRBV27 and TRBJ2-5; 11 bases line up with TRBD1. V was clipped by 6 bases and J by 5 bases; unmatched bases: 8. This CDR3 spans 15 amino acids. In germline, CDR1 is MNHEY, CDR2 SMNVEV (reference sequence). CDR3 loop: CASRSGTGGFETQYF. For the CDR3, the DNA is TGTGCCAGCAGATCCGGGACAGGGGGTTTCGAGACCCAGTACTTC.

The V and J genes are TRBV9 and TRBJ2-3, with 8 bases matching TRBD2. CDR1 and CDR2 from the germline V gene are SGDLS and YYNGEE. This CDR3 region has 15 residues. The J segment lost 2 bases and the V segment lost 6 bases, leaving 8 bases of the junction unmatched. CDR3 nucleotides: TGTGCCAGCAACAAACTAGCGGCTGCCACAGATACGCAGTATTTT. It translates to CASNKLAAATDTQYF.

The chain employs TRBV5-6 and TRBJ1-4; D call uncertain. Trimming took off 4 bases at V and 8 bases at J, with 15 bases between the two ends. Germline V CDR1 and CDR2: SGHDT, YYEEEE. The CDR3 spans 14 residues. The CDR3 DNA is TGTGCCAGCAGCCCCTCCGGGGTGCGGGAAAAACTGTTTTTT. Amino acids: CASSPSGVREKLFF.

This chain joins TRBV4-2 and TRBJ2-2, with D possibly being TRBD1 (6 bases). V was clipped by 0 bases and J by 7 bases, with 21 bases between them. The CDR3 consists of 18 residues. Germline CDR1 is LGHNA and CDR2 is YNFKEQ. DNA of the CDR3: TGTGCCAGCAGCCAAGATGGTCTCCTACAGGGAACTGGCGGGGAGCTGTTTTTT. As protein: CASSQDGLLQGTGGELFF.

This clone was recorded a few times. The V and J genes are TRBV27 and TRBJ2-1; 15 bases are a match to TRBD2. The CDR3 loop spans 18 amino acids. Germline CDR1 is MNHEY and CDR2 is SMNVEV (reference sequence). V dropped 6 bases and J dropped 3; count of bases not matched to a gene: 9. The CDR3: CASRGGTSGRLLYNEQFF. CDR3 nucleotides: TGTGCCAGCAGGGGCGGGACTAGCGGGAGGCTTCTCTACAATGAGCAGTTCTTC.

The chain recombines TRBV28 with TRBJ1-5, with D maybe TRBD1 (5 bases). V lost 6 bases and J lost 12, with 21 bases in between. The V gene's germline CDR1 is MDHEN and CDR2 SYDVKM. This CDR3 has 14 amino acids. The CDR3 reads CASSQTGGLGDQHF. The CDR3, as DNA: TGTGCCAGCAGCCAAACGGGGGGACTTGGCGACCAGCATTTT.

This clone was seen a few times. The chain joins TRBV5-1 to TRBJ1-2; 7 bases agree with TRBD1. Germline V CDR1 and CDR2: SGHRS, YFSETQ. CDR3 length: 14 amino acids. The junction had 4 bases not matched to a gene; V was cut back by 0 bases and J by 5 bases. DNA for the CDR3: TGCGCCAGCAGCTTGGGACAGGGCCTTTATGGCTACACCTTC. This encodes CASSLGQGLYGYTF.

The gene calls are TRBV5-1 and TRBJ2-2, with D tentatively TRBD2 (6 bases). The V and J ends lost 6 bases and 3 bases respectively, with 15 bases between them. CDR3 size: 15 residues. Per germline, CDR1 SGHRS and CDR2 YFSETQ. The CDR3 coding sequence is TGCGCCAGCAACGATAATAGCGGTCACACCGGGGAGCTGTTTTTT. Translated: CASNDNSGHTGELFF.

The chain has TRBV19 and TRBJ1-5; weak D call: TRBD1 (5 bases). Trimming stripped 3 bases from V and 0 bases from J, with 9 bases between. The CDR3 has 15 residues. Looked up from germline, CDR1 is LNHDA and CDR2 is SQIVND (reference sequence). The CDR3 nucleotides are TGTGCCAGTAGTATCCAGGGCCTTAGCAATCAGCCCCAGCATTTT. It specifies CASSIQGLSNQPQHF.

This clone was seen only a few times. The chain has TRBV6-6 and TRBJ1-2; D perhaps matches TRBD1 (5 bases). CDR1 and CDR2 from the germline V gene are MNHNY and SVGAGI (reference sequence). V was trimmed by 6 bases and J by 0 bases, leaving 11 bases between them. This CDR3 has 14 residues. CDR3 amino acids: CASREQGANYGYTF. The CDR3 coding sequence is TGTGCCAGCAGGGAGCAGGGAGCTAACTATGGCTACACCTTC.

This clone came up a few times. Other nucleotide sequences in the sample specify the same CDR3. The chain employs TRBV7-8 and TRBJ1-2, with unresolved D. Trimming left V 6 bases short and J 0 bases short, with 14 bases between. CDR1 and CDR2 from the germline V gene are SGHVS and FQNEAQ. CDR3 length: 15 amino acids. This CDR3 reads CASSLVSGPNYGYTF. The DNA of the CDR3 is TGTGCCAGCAGTCTGGTGTCTGGCCCTAACTATGGCTACACCTTC.

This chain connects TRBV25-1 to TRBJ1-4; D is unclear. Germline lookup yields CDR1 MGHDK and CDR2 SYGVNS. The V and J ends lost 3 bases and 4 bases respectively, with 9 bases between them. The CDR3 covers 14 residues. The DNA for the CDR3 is TGTGCCAGCAGTGATAACAGATTTAATGAAAAACTGTTTTTT. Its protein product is CASSDNRFNEKLFF.

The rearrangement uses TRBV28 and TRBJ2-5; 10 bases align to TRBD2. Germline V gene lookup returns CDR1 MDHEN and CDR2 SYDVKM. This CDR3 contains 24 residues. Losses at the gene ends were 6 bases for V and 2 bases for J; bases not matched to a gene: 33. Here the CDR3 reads CASRINSRHLYLSQREGLQETQYF. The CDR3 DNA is TGTGCCAGCAGGATTAACAGTAGACATCTTTATTTGAGCCAGCGGGAGGGTTTACAAGAGACCCAGTACTTC. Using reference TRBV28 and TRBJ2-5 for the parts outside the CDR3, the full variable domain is DVKVTQSSRYLVKRTGEKVFLECVQDMDHENMFWYRQDPGLGLRLIYFSYDVKMKEKGDIPEGYSVSREKKERFSLILESASTNQTSMYLCASRINSRHLYLSQREGLQETQYFGPGTRLLVL.

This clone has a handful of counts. CDR3 nucleotides: TGTGCCAGCAGCTTGAGGACGGGCTCCTACGAGCAGTACTTC. Protein product: CASSLRTGSYEQYF. This rearrangement joins TRBV5-4 to TRBJ2-7; unclear D gene. The V gene lost 1 base and the J gene lost 0 bases, with 8 bases spanning the gap. CDR1 is SGHNT and CDR2 is YYREEE in the germline V gene (reference sequence). CDR3 size: 14 residues.

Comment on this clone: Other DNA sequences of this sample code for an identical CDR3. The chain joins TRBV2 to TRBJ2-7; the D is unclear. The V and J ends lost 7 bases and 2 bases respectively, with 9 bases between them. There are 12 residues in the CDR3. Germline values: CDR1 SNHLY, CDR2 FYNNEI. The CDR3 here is CASKGQTYEQYF. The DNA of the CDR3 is TGTGCCAGCAAGGGCCAAACCTACGAGCAGTACTTC. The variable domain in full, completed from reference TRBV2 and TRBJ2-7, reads EPEVTQTPSHQVTQMGQEVILRCVPISNHLYFYWYRQILGQKVEFLVSFYNNEISEKSEIFDDQFSVERPDGSNFTLKIRSTKLEDSAMYFCASKGQTYEQYFGPGTRLTVT.

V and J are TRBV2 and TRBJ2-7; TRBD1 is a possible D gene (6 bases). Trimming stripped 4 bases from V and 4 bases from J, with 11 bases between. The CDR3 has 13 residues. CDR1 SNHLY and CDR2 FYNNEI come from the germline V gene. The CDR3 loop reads CASSAEGDYEQYF. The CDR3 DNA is TGTGCCAGCAGTGCCGAGGGGGATTACGAGCAGTACTTC.

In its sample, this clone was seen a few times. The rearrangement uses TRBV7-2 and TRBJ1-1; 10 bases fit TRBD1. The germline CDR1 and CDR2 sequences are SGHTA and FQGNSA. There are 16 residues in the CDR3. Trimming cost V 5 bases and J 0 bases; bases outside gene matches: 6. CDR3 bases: TGTGCCAGCAGCCCGTGGACAGGGGGTTTGAACACTGAAGCTTTCTTT. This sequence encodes CASSPWTGGLNTEAFF.

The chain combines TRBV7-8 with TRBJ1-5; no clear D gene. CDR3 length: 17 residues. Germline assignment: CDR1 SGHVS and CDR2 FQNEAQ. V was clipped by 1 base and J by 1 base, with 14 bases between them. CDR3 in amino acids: CASSLDGRVFSNQPQHF. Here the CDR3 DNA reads TGTGCCAGCAGCTTAGATGGTAGGGTTTTCAGCAATCAGCCCCAGCATTTT.

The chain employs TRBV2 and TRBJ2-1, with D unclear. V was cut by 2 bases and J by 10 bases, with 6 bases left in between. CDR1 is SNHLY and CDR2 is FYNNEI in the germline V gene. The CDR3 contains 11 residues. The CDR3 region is CASSERWEQFF. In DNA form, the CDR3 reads TGTGCCAGCAGTGAACGGTGGGAGCAGTTCTTC.

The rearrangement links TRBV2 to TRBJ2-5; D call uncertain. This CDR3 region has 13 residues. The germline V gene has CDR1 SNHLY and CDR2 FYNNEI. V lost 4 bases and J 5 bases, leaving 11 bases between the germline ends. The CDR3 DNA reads TGTGCCAGCAGTGGTAGACTTGGCGAGACCCAGTACTTC. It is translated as CASSGRLGETQYF.

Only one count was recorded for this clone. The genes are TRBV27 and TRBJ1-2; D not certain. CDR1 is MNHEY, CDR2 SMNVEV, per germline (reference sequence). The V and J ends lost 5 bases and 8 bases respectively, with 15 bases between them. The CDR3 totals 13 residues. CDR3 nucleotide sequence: TGTGCCAGCAGTGTGAGGCTAGAGGGAGGCTACACCTTC. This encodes CASSVRLEGGYTF.

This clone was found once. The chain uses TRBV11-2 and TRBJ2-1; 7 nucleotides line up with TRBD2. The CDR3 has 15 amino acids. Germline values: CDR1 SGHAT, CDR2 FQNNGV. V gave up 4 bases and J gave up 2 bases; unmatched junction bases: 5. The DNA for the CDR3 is TGTGCCAGCAGCTCACTACTAGCGCCCTACAATGAGCAGTTCTTC. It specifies CASSSLLAPYNEQFF.

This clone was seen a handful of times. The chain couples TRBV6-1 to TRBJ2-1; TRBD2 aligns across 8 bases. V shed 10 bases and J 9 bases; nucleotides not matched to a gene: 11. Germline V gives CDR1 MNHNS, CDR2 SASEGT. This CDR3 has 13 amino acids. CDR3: CATPTGGGGEQFF. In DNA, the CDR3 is TGTGCCACCCCAACCGGGGGGGGCGGTGAGCAGTTCTTC.

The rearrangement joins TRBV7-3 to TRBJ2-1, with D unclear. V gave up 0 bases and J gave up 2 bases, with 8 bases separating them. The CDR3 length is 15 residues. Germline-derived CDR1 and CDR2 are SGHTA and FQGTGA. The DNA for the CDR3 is TGTGCCAGCAGCTTAACTAGTTTTCCCTACAATGAGCAGTTCTTC. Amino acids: CASSLTSFPYNEQFF.

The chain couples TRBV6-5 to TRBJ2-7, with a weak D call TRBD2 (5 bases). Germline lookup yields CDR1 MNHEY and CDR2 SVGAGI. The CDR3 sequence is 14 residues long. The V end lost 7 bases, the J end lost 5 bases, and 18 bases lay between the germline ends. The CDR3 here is CASISPGKGDEQYF. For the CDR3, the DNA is TGTGCCAGCATTTCCCCGGGAAAAGGCGACGAGCAGTACTTC.

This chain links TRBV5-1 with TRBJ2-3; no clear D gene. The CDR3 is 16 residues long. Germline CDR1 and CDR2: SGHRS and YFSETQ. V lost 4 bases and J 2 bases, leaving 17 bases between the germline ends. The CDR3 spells CASSLNPPPDTDTQYF. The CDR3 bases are TGCGCCAGCAGCCTCAATCCCCCTCCCGACACAGATACGCAGTATTTT.

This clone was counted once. CDR3 loop: CASSELGGKAYEQYF. The CDR3 DNA is TGTGCCAGCAGTGAACTGGGGGGCAAGGCCTACGAGCAGTACTTC. The rearrangement links TRBV25-1 to TRBJ2-7, with D perhaps being TRBD1 or TRBD2 (6 bases each). The CDR3 has 15 amino acids. Germline V gene lookup returns CDR1 MGHDK and CDR2 SYGVNS. Trimming pared 2 bases from V and 2 bases from J, leaving 13 bases between.